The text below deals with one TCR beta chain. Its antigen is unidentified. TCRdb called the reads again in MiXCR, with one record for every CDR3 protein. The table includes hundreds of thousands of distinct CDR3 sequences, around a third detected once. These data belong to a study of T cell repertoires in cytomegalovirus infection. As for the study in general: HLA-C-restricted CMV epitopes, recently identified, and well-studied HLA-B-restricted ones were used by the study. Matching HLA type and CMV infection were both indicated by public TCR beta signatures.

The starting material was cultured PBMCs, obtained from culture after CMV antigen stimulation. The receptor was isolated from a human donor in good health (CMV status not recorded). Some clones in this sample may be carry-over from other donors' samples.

CDR3 coding DNA: TGTGCCAGCACAGAAGAAGGGAGCTCCTACGAGCAGTACTTC. As protein: CASTEEGSSYEQYF. The chain joins TRBV6-1 to TRBJ2-7; TRBD2 might be the D (5 bases). The germline V gene encodes CDR1 MNHNS and CDR2 SASEGT. The CDR3 runs 14 residues. V was pared by 7 bases and J by 0 bases, with 13 bases between.